The T cell receptor beta chain described here comes from a study of T cell repertoires in cytomegalovirus infection. This clonotype showed up just a few times. Its cognate antigen is unknown. The CDR3 is 12 amino acids. V was clipped by 4 bases and J by 3 bases, with 7 bases between them. Germline values: CDR1 MNHEY, CDR2 SVGEGT. TCRdb fed the reads into MiXCR, producing one record per CDR3 protein. The profile shows approximately 300,000 distinct CDR3 sequences, 25% of them singletons. The chain is built from TRBV6-2 or TRBV6-3 and TRBJ2-7; no reliable D call. The origin of this receptor is a human donor in good health (CMV status not recorded). Some clones in this sample may be carry-over from other donors' samples. The sequencing here drew on cultured PBMCs, taken from culture after CMV antigen stimulation. The CDR3 sequence: CASSSSVYEQYF. The DNA for the CDR3 is TGTGCCAGCAGTTCTTCTGTCTACGAGCAGTACTTC.